One sample yielded the 11 T cell receptor beta chains listed below, sequenced in a study of CD8 T cells in Susac syndrome. Random hexamers primed reverse transcription of about 0.45 to 1 ug RNA. MiXCR was run by TCRdb on the immunoSEQ multiplex PCR reads, yielding one entry per CDR3 protein. The sample consists of some 150,000 distinct CDR3 sequences, roughly 95% of them appearing once. The sample was CD4+ T cells from PBMCs. The receptors were gathered from a human donor in good health.

The CDR3 loop is CASSRTLAKNIQYF. CDR3 in DNA: TGTGCCAGCAGTAGAACCCTAGCCAAAAACATTCAGTACTTC. V usage is TRBV6-2 or TRBV6-3 and J usage is TRBJ2-4; no clear D. V lost 5 bases, J lost 0 bases, and 8 bases lay in between. The germline V gene has CDR1 MNHEY and CDR2 SVGEGT. The CDR3 runs 14 residues.

The chain carries TRBV20-1 and TRBJ2-5; a possible D gene is TRBD2 (5 bases). Germline assignment: CDR1 DFQATT and CDR2 SNEGSKA (reference sequence). The CDR3 is made up of 14 amino acids. V was cut by 4 bases and J by 5 bases, with 17 bases left in between. The CDR3 reads CSATPASRAETQYF. The CDR3 bases are TGCAGTGCTACACCCGCGTCGAGGGCGGAGACCCAGTACTTC.

The chain combines TRBV29-1 with TRBJ2-7, with a weak D call TRBD1 (5 bases). The CDR3 runs to 13 residues. The V end was cut by 6 bases, the J end by 2 bases, with 14 bases between. Looked up from germline, CDR1 is SQVTM and CDR2 is ANQGSEA. In DNA, the CDR3 is TGCAGCGTCCAATCCGACAGAGCCTACGAGCAGTACTTC. This sequence encodes CSVQSDRAYEQYF.

The chain uses TRBV20-1 and TRBJ2-5; no reliable D call. The CDR3 runs 14 residues. Germline loops: CDR1 DFQATT, CDR2 SNEGSKA (reference sequence). CDR3 coding DNA: TGCAGCGACCGGGTAGTGGGAATGGGAGAGACCCAGTACTTC. It specifies CSDRVVGMGETQYF.

The genes are TRBV5-4 and TRBJ2-1; the D gene is possibly TRBD2 (5 bases). V was shortened by 1 base and J by 0 bases, with 8 bases between the two germline ends. CDR3 length: 15 amino acids. The germline gives CDR1 SGHNT, CDR2 YYREEE (reference sequence). CDR3 sequence (DNA): TGTGCCAGCAGCTTGTCTGCGGGCTCCTACAATGAGCAGTTCTTC. Its protein product is CASSLSAGSYNEQFF.

The V and J genes are TRBV20-1 and TRBJ2-3, with 16 nucleotides matching TRBD2. Per germline, CDR1 DFQATT and CDR2 SNEGSKA (reference sequence). V trimming: 4 bases; J trimming: 4 bases; junction bases outside the gene matches: 20. The CDR3 totals 21 residues. The CDR3 here is CSAMRPKGRGTSGRAADTQYF. In DNA form, the CDR3 reads TGCAGTGCTATGCGACCTAAGGGGAGGGGGACTAGCGGGAGGGCCGCAGATACGCAGTATTTT.

The rearrangement links TRBV3-1 to TRBJ1-4; perhaps TRBD1 as D (6 bases). The CDR3 runs to 14 residues. With 7 bases removed from V and 5 bases from J, the gap between germline ends came to 14 bases. Per germline, CDR1 LGHDT and CDR2 YNNKEL (reference sequence). CDR3 amino acids: CASTLGTWNEKLFF. CDR3 sequence (DNA): TGTGCCAGCACCCTAGGGACATGGAATGAAAAACTGTTTTTT.

The V and J genes are TRBV4-2 and TRBJ1-2, with D hard to call. Trimming stripped 0 bases from V and 5 bases from J, with 10 bases between. Per the germline V gene, CDR1 is LGHNA and CDR2 is YNFKEQ. The CDR3 is 14 residues long. Written as DNA, the CDR3 is TGTGCCAGCAGCCAAGAGGCCCAGTCATATGGCTACACCTTC. Translating it yields CASSQEAQSYGYTF.

V and J are TRBV12-5 and TRBJ1-3; D call uncertain. The V end was cut by 1 base, the J end by 0 bases, with 7 bases between. Germline-derived CDR1 and CDR2 are LGHNT and FRNRAP. The CDR3 is made up of 15 amino acids. CDR3 in DNA: TGTGCTAGTGGTTTGGGCGGCCTCTCTGGAAACACCATATATTTT. The encoded protein is CASGLGGLSGNTIYF. Looking up the rest from reference TRBV12-5 and TRBJ1-3 gives the full variable domain: DARVTQTPRHKVTEMGQEVTMRCQPILGHNTVFWYRQTMMQGLELLAYFRNRAPLDDSGMPKDRFSAEMPDATLATLKIQPSEPRDSAVYFCASGLGGLSGNTIYFGEGSWLTVV.

The chain uses TRBV3-1 and TRBJ2-5; unclear D gene. Germline CDR1 LGHDT, CDR2 YNNKEL (reference sequence). The CDR3 sequence is 14 residues long. The ends were cut back, 1 base at V and 2 bases at J, with 8 bases in the middle. CDR3 in amino acids: CASSQAGLQETQYF. The CDR3 DNA is TGTGCCAGCAGCCAAGCTGGGTTGCAAGAGACCCAGTACTTC.

The chain is built from TRBV20-1 and TRBJ2-1; no firm D call. V lost 6 bases, J lost 4 bases, and 7 bases lay in between. This CDR3 contains 11 residues. Germline CDR1 is DFQATT and CDR2 is SNEGSKA (reference sequence). CDR3 region: CSADLYNEQFF. DNA of the CDR3: TGCAGTGCCGACCTATACAATGAGCAGTTCTTC.